These T cell receptor beta chains were read from a single sample in a study of shared clonotypes between healthy human individuals. TCRdb's table, derived via immunoSEQ multiplex PCR, lists solely in-frame clones and lacks some. The sample carries approximately 840,000 clones, approximately 96% recorded once. The sequenced sample consisted of naive CD8+ T cells sorted from blood. The receptors come from a man in his thirties or forties in good health. The CDR3 runs from the conserved cysteine through the conserved F or W. A D gene is named only where the DNA matches it firmly. Size is stated for part of the rows, as once, few or many counts, or as a class when the clone is expanded.

D: TRBD2
J: TRBJ2-7
size: -
V: TRBV11-2
DNA: TGTGCCAGCAGGGTTGCGGGAGGACTTTACGAGCAGTACTTC
CDR3: CASRVAGGLYEQYF

D: -
J: TRBJ2-3
size: -
V: TRBV7-6
DNA: TGTGCCAGCAGCAAGGGGGTGGGGTCTAGAGATATCACAGATACGCAGTATTTT
CDR3: CASSKGVGSRDITDTQYF

D: -
J: TRBJ2-5
size: -
V: TRBV5-1
DNA: TGCGCCAGCAGCTGGGCGATGGGGGCTGGGGAGACCCAGTACTTC
CDR3: CASSWAMGAGETQYF

D: -
J: TRBJ2-1
size: once
V: TRBV19
DNA: TGTGCCAGTAGTATTTCTAGGGGGAGCTCCTACAATGAGCAGTTCTTC
CDR3: CASSISRGSSYNEQFF

D: TRBD1
J: TRBJ2-1
size: -
V: TRBV27
DNA: TGTGCCAGCAGTTTAGCCCGACAGGGGCCCTACAATGAGCAGTTCTTC
CDR3: CASSLARQGPYNEQFF

D: -
J: TRBJ1-5
size: -
V: TRBV27
DNA: TGTGCCAGCAGTTTGGATAGGGGTCAGCCCCAGCATTTT
CDR3: CASSLDRGQPQHF

D: -
J: TRBJ1-1
size: -
V: TRBV19
DNA: TGTGCCAGTAGTATAGATCCGGGGGACTACACTGAAGCTTTCTTT
CDR3: CASSIDPGDYTEAFF

D: TRBD2
J: TRBJ2-1
size: -
V: TRBV2
DNA: TGTGCCAGCAGAGACTTACTAGCGGGAGTTACCGATGAGCAGTTCTTC
CDR3: CASRDLLAGVTDEQFF

D: -
J: TRBJ2-7
size: -
V: TRBV27
DNA: TGTGCCAGCAGTCCTAATTTGCTCGAGCAGTACTTC
CDR3: CASSPNLLEQYF

D: -
J: TRBJ2-7
size: -
V: TRBV10-3
DNA: TGTGCCATCAGTGTTGGGAGCTCCTACGAGCAGTACTTC
CDR3: CAISVGSSYEQYF

D: -
J: TRBJ2-1
size: -
V: TRBV4-3
DNA: TGCGCCAGCAGCCAAGAATTCCCGGATGAGCAGTTCTTC
CDR3: CASSQEFPDEQFF

D: -
J: TRBJ2-1
size: -
V: TRBV7-8
DNA: TGTGCCAGCAGCTTTACGGGGGCGAGCTCCTACAATGAGCAGTTCTTC
CDR3: CASSFTGASSYNEQFF

D: TRBD1
J: TRBJ2-1
size: -
V: TRBV19
DNA: TGTGCCAGTAGTCAGGGGGCACTATCCAACTACAATGAGCAGTTCTTC
CDR3: CASSQGALSNYNEQFF

D: TRBD2
J: TRBJ2-3
size: -
V: TRBV5-8
DNA: TGTGCCAGCAGCGCTCTAGCGGGAGGCCCCCTTGGCACAGATACGCAGTATTTT
CDR3: CASSALAGGPLGTDTQYF

D: TRBD1
J: TRBJ2-7
size: -
V: TRBV7-8
DNA: TGTGCCAGCAGCCTTTCAATCGGGACAGCAACCTACGAGCAGTACTTC
CDR3: CASSLSIGTATYEQYF

D: -
J: TRBJ2-1
size: -
V: TRBV29-1
DNA: TGCAGCGTTGCTTCTATGGTCAATGAGCAGTTCTTC
CDR3: CSVASMVNEQFF

D: -
J: TRBJ2-1
size: -
V: TRBV25-1
DNA: TGTGCCAGCAGTGGCCGAGGGACCCTACGGGGTGAGCAGTTCTTC
CDR3: CASSGRGTLRGEQFF

D: TRBD1
J: TRBJ2-1
size: -
V: TRBV7-9
DNA: TGTGCCAGCAGCCTACCGGGACAGGAGTACAATGAGCAGTTCTTC
CDR3: CASSLPGQEYNEQFF

D: -
J: TRBJ2-7
size: -
V: TRBV7-2
DNA: TGTGCCAGCAGCTTAGAGACGGGTTCCTACGAGCAGTACTTC
CDR3: CASSLETGSYEQYF

D: TRBD2
J: TRBJ2-7
size: -
V: TRBV27
DNA: TGTGCCAGCAGGTGGACTAGCGGGGGTTTCTACGAGCAGTACTTC
CDR3: CASRWTSGGFYEQYF

D: -
J: TRBJ2-7
size: -
V: TRBV5-4
DNA: TGTGCCAGCAGCTTGGGTGGGGGCCACACTTACGTCGACGAGCAGTACTTC
CDR3: CASSLGGGHTYVDEQYF

D: -
J: TRBJ2-2
size: -
V: TRBV7-8
DNA: TGTGCCAGCAGCTTAGCGCATGTAACAACGAACACCGGGGAGCTGTTTTTT
CDR3: CASSLAHVTTNTGELFF

D: -
J: TRBJ1-1
size: -
V: TRBV4-3
DNA: TGCGCCAGCAGCCCTAAATTTACAGGGACTGAAGCTTTCTTT
CDR3: CASSPKFTGTEAFF

D: TRBD1
J: TRBJ1-2
size: -
V: TRBV30
DNA: TGTGCCTCCTGGGCAGGGGGTATAGATGGCTACACCTTC
CDR3: CASWAGGIDGYTF

D: TRBD2
J: TRBJ2-7
size: -
V: TRBV30
DNA: TGTGCCTGGAGTGCGCCGGGACTAGCGGGAGTCACCCTCTCCTACGAGCAGTACTTC
CDR3: CAWSAPGLAGVTLSYEQYF

D: TRBD1
J: TRBJ2-7
size: -
V: TRBV5-8
DNA: TGTGCCAGCAGCCCGGGACAGGGGATGAGCTCCTACGAGCAGTACTTC
CDR3: CASSPGQGMSSYEQYF

D: -
J: TRBJ2-1
size: -
V: TRBV9
DNA: TGTGCCAGCAGCGGGAGCGCCTACAATGAGCAGTTCTTC
CDR3: CASSGSAYNEQFF

D: TRBD2
J: TRBJ2-7
size: -
V: TRBV28
DNA: TGTGCCAGCAGCCTGGGGAGCGGGAGCGAATTACGTAGGGAGCAGTACTTC
CDR3: CASSLGSGSELRREQYF

D: -
J: TRBJ2-7
size: -
V: TRBV19
DNA: TGTGCCAGTAGTATAGGGACGGGAGACTACGAGCAGTACTTC
CDR3: CASSIGTGDYEQYF

D: TRBD1
J: TRBJ2-2
size: -
V: TRBV5-6
DNA: TGTGCCAGCAGCGGATCCAGGGGGCCCTACACCGGGGAGCTGTTTTTT
CDR3: CASSGSRGPYTGELFF

D: TRBD2
J: TRBJ2-1
size: -
V: TRBV10-2
DNA: TGCGCCAGCAGCCCAATCGTTACTAGCGGGACTTTGGAGCAGTTCTTC
CDR3: CASSPIVTSGTLEQFF

D: TRBD2
J: TRBJ2-1
size: -
V: TRBV2
DNA: TGTGCCAGCAGTGAAGCTCCGGGACTAGCGGTATACAATGAGCAGTTCTTC
CDR3: CASSEAPGLAVYNEQFF

D: -
J: TRBJ2-7
size: -
V: TRBV15
DNA: TGTGCCACCAGCAGAGATCCGGCAGGGGACTACGAGCAGTACTTC
CDR3: CATSRDPAGDYEQYF

D: -
J: TRBJ2-7
size: -
V: TRBV28
DNA: TGTGCCAGCAGTCTCCCCCCGGACGAGCAGTACTTC
CDR3: CASSLPPDEQYF

D: -
J: TRBJ2-1
size: -
V: TRBV27
DNA: TGTGCCAGCAGTATACAGGGTAGGAATGAGCAGTTCTTC
CDR3: CASSIQGRNEQFF

D: TRBD2
J: TRBJ2-7
size: -
V: TRBV9
DNA: TGTGCCAGCAGCCCAGGGACTAGCGCGACCTACGAGCAGTACTTC
CDR3: CASSPGTSATYEQYF

D: TRBD1
J: TRBJ2-7
size: -
V: TRBV28
DNA: TGTGCCAGCAGCCAACCGTGGGACAGCTCCTACGAGCAGTACTTC
CDR3: CASSQPWDSSYEQYF

D: -
J: TRBJ2-3
size: -
V: TRBV27
DNA: TGTGCCAGCAGTTTAAATGGTAGTCCCAGCACAGATACGCAGTATTTT
CDR3: CASSLNGSPSTDTQYF

D: -
J: TRBJ2-7
size: -
V: TRBV27
DNA: TGTGCCAGCAGTTTATCCGCGAGCTCCTACGAGCAGTACTTC
CDR3: CASSLSASSYEQYF

D: TRBD1
J: TRBJ2-1
size: -
V: TRBV7-9
DNA: TGTGCCAGCAGCCCGGCGGGACAGGGCGATGAGCAGTTCTTC
CDR3: CASSPAGQGDEQFF

D: TRBD1
J: TRBJ2-3
size: -
V: TRBV4-1
DNA: TGCGCCAGCAGCGTACAGGGGGCCGCAGATACGCAGTATTTT
CDR3: CASSVQGAADTQYF

D: TRBD1
J: TRBJ1-2
size: -
V: TRBV7-9
DNA: TGTGCCAGCAGCTTAGACTTACAGGGGGCTGAGGGCTACACCTTC
CDR3: CASSLDLQGAEGYTF

D: -
J: TRBJ2-1
size: -
V: TRBV2
DNA: TGTGCCAGCATAGAGGACTACAATGAGCAGTTCTTC
CDR3: CASIEDYNEQFF

D: -
J: TRBJ1-1
size: -
V: TRBV29-1
DNA: TGCAGCGTTGAAGAGAGGCTACCGGATGAAGCTTTCTTT
CDR3: CSVEERLPDEAFF

D: -
J: TRBJ2-1
size: -
V: TRBV27
DNA: TGTGCCAGCAGTTCATGGGGACTTGACAATGAGCAGTTCTTC
CDR3: CASSSWGLDNEQFF

D: -
J: TRBJ1-2
size: -
V: TRBV9
DNA: TGTGCCAGCAGCGTAGGGGGGCACTATGGCTACACCTTC
CDR3: CASSVGGHYGYTF

D: -
J: TRBJ1-2
size: -
V: TRBV27
DNA: TGTGCCAGCAGTTTTTCCGGGTCGGCTGGCTACACCTTC
CDR3: CASSFSGSAGYTF

D: -
J: TRBJ2-1
size: -
V: TRBV7-9
DNA: TGTGCCAGCAGTTCGAGCAATGAGCAGTTCTTC
CDR3: CASSSSNEQFF

D: -
J: TRBJ2-7
size: -
V: TRBV2
DNA: TGTGCCAGCAGTGAATCAGGGTTAGACGAGCAGTACTTC
CDR3: CASSESGLDEQYF

D: TRBD2
J: TRBJ2-7
size: once
V: TRBV29-1
DNA: TGCAGCGTTAGGACTAGCTCCTACGAGCAGTACTTC
CDR3: CSVRTSSYEQYF

D: -
J: TRBJ2-2
size: -
V: TRBV4-1
DNA: TGCGCCAGCAGCCCGCAGGGCACCGGGGAGCTGTTTTTT
CDR3: CASSPQGTGELFF

D: TRBD1
J: TRBJ2-3
size: -
V: TRBV7-2
DNA: TGTGCCAGCAGCCTGGGCCCGGGACAGGGGGCACGGGCAGATACGCAGTATTTT
CDR3: CASSLGPGQGARADTQYF